Described below is a single T cell receptor (beta chain) sequence and its context. This entry is derived from a study of control samples from healthy donors and cancer patients. The germline V gene encodes CDR1 MNHEY and CDR2 SMNVEV (reference sequence). Trimming removed 6 bases at V and 5 bases at J, with 19 bases between. There are 16 residues in the CDR3. The method was immunoSEQ multiplex PCR; TCRdb's version includes in-frame clones alone and lacks a portion of them. The sample has approximately 180,000 clones, 90% to 95% seen once; the top ten hold around 1.3%. This sequence was found in a woman aged 18-35 years in good health. J is TRBJ1-4 and V is TRBV27; no definite D call. Input material: blood. This CDR3 is CASSSTRGRENEKLFF. The CDR3 DNA sequence: TGTGCCAGCAGCTCGACTCGCGGACGGGAGAATGAAAAACTGTTTTTT.